The clone carrying this T cell receptor (beta chain) occurred many times. The antigen remains unidentified. The data derive from a study of identical twins. A single record per CDR3 protein comes from TCRdb applying MiXCR to the 5' RACE reads. The table has some 270,000 distinct CDR3 sequences, approximately 8.3% seen once. Trimming left V 0 bases short and J 2 bases short, with 7 bases between. Per germline, CDR1 MNHEY and CDR2 SMNVEV (reference sequence). CDR3 length: 14 residues. Study results and caveats: The study based its conclusions on cross-sectional statistical analysis and did not follow the same donors. Out-of-frame TCR alpha sharing observed in monozygotic twins exceeded model estimates. There was an excess of low generation probability in the out-of-frame alpha sequences that twins shared.

The same data also contributed to another study, on yellow fever vaccine responses in identical twins.

This chain uses TRBV27 with TRBJ1-2, with D unclear. The sequenced material came from CD8+ T cells sorted from blood. The receptor was isolated from a woman aged 18-29 years in good health. CDR3 bases: TGTGCCAGCAGTTTATCGACGGGGAACTATGGCTACACCTTC. This encodes CASSLSTGNYGYTF.